This is a list of T cell receptor beta chains from one sample in a study of monozygotic twins with inflammatory bowel disease. From the 5' RACE reads, TCRdb lists one entry per CDR3 protein and no DNA. Here the sample table reports around 190,000 distinct CDR3 sequences. The source material was blood. The source is a human donor with ulcerative colitis or Crohn's disease, or a healthy co-twin of an affected twin (not recorded which). The CDR3 runs from the conserved cysteine through the conserved F or W.

TRBJ2-1	TRBV7-2	CASSVSGGTYNEQFF
TRBJ1-2	TRBV10-3	CAISDGLGNYGYTF
TRBJ2-1	TRBV6-5	CASKLAPLAVRQFF
TRBJ2-3	TRBV7-9	CASSYSGVQDTQYF
TRBJ2-2	TRBV7-2	CASSLRVSTGELFF
TRBJ2-3	TRBV5-1	CASSFGTASTDTQYF
TRBJ2-7	TRBV20-1	CSARDWTRGRDYEQYF
TRBJ2-5	TRBV7-9	CASSPRGAYQETQYF
TRBJ2-5	TRBV29-1	CSVDVQGETQYF
TRBJ2-3	TRBV29-1	CSAPGGLAGVTQYF
TRBJ2-3	TRBV24-1	CATQPTGTSSDTQYF
TRBJ1-2	TRBV18	CASSPRTGAYGYTF
TRBJ2-3	TRBV6-1	CASRDRGHADTQYF
TRBJ2-2	TRBV11-2	CASRRAAAGELFF
TRBJ1-2	TRBV12-3/TRBV12-4	CASSLRRQGHYTF
TRBJ1-4	TRBV5-1	CASSLDLGQGAREKLFF
TRBJ2-2	TRBV5-4	CASSPLAGAPTGELFF